This T cell receptor (beta chain) was sequenced for a study of shared clonotypes between healthy human individuals. The CDR3 extends over 15 amino acids. Germline V gives CDR1 SGHRS, CDR2 YFSETQ. Trimming shortened V by 0 bases and J by 5 bases, and 14 bases separated the two germline ends. Sequencing used immunoSEQ multiplex PCR; TCRdb keeps in-frame clones, though not all of them. The repertoire holds about 560,000 clones, with around 76% as singletons. Participating donors were healthy, HIV-negative adults free of recent acute infections or vaccinations. Every one of the donors was a Caucasian adult that lived in Nashville, Tennessee. The study used 80 million to 100 million PBMCs per unsorted sample for genomic DNA.

This receptor was identified in a woman aged 40 to 55 in good health. Some clones in this sample may be carry-over from other donors' samples. This rearrangement joins TRBV5-1 to TRBJ2-5, with TRBD2 as a possible D gene (6 bases). The material sequenced was PBMCs. The CDR3 sequence is CASSLAGASDETQYF. CDR3 DNA sequence: TGCGCCAGCAGCTTGGCCGGCGCTAGCGACGAGACCCAGTACTTC.